This T cell receptor (beta chain) was identified during a study of blood T cell repertoires in COVID-19. About the research overall: PBMCs, B-cell-depleted T cells, or T cells provided the cDNA or gDNA that made up the material.

Original methodology: It was from reference gene primer amplification that nucleated cell counts were estimated. Clones were sequenced by immunoSEQ multiplex PCR, and TCRdb holds only the in-frame ones, with some missing. V, J and clone size reflect that table, while D and trimming were determined from the DNA. The sample holds some 40,000 clones, about 80% seen once. Trimming removed 2 bases from V and 6 bases from J; junction bases left unmatched: 8. Per germline, CDR1 SGHNT and CDR2 YYREEE (reference sequence). This CDR3 comprises 15 residues. This TCR derives from a man aged 65-85 years with acute or convalescent COVID-19. The rearrangement joins TRBV5-4 to TRBJ2-3, with 8 bases identical to TRBD1. The sample taken for sequencing was peripheral blood. CDR3 protein: CASSFGQGFGDTQYF. The DNA of the CDR3 is TGTGCCAGCAGCTTCGGACAGGGATTCGGTGATACGCAGTATTTT.